This TCR beta chain was recorded in a study of tumor T cells in aggressive B-cell lymphoma. The protocol was immunoSEQ multiplex PCR, while the TCRdb copy is restricted to in-frame clones and leaves out a portion. This sample carries about 5,600 clones, 82% of them seen once, and the ten largest clones take 2.5% to 3%. CDR1 and CDR2 (germline): SGHRS, YFSETQ. V was shortened by 0 bases and J by 1 base, with 14 bases between the two germline ends. This CDR3 region has 18 residues. This sequence originates from an adult with diffuse large B cell lymphoma. Sequencing input: tumor tissue. This sequence joins TRBV5-1 and TRBJ2-6, with a possible D match to TRBD2 (5 bases). The CDR3 nucleotides are TGCGCCAGCAGCTTGGGAGAGGGTTTGGTGTCTGGGGCCAACGTCCTGACTTTC. Translation: CASSLGEGLVSGANVLTF.